Given below is one TCR beta chain in context. Its cognate antigen is unknown. The CDR3 runs 13 residues. The V gene's germline CDR1 is SGHVS and CDR2 FNYEAQ. This specimen comes from a study of T cells expressing NK-cell markers. Study-level information: One of the eight sequenced donors was seronegative, whereas the other seven were HCMV-seropositive.

TCR beta cDNA was generated via 5'RACE template switching incorporating UMIs. TCRdb reprocessed the 5' RACE reads and stores each CDR3 protein as one record, lacking DNA. The sample includes some 120,000 distinct CDR3 sequences. Study outcomes and limitations: A range of about 1.0-7.5% of CD8+ T cells consisted of dominant NKG2C+ clonotypes in a handful of donors. Leadership of the CD3+CD56-NKG2C+ fraction also belonged to these clonotypes in several donors.

The sample comprised blood T cells: a sorted CD56 or NKG2C T cell subset, CD4+ or CD8+ T cells, or bulk PBMC T cells (not recorded which). This chain connects TRBV7-6 to TRBJ1-1; the TCRdb call, TRBD1, lacks DNA for checking. This clonotype was sampled from a woman between 18 and 70 years old in good health. CDR3 sequence reads: CASSLGTGIEAFF.